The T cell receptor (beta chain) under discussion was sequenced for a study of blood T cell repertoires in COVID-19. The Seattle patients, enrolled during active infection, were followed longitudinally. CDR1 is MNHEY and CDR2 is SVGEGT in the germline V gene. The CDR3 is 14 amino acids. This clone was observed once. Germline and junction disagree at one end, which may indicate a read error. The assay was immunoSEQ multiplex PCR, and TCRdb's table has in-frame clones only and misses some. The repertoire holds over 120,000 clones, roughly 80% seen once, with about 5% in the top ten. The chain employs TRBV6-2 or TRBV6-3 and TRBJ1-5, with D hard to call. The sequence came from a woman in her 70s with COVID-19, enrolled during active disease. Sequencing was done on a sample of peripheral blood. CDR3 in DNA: TGTGCCAGCAGTTACTCAGGGAGTAATCGGCCCCAGCATTTT. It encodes CASSYSGSNRPQHF.